A single sample is the source of the 17 T cell receptor beta chains below, sequenced in a study of T-cell memory formation after mild COVID-19. MiXCR, applied by TCRdb to the 5' RACE reads, yields one record per CDR3 protein. The sample gives about 350,000 distinct CDR3 sequences, around 13% of which show up once; 22% is in the top ten. Source material: PBMCs or a T cell subset sorted from them (not recorded which). These receptors originate from a man aged 18-30 years who had mild COVID-19 (a few samples of this study predate the infection). Cell type and time point are not known.

This clonotype came up a few times. V gene TRBV12-3 or TRBV12-4 combines with J gene TRBJ2-4; possible D gene TRBD2, 5 bases. The V end was cut by 1 base, the J end by 2 bases, with 9 bases between. This CDR3 contains 15 residues. CDR3 in amino acids: CASSLVAGSKNIQYF. The CDR3 DNA reads TGTGCCAGCAGTTTAGTGGCGGGTTCCAAAAACATTCAGTACTTC.

This clonotype was detected ten times or more. The chain is built from TRBV5-1 and TRBJ2-5, with D uncertain. V lost 2 bases, J lost 4 bases, and 12 bases lay in between. Germline CDR1 and CDR2: SGHRS and YFSETQ. This CDR3 region has 14 residues. The CDR3 bases are TGCGCCAGCAGCTTACGAGATTCCCGAGAGACCCAGTACTTC. Its protein is CASSLRDSRETQYF.

This clonotype appeared many times. The DNA for the CDR3 is TGTGCCAGCAGTTTTTCGGCAGGTTATACAGCTTTCTTT. Its protein product is CASSFSAGYTAFF. The rearrangement joins TRBV12-3 or TRBV12-4 to TRBJ1-1; no reliable D call. This CDR3 spans 13 amino acids. V lost 3 bases to trimming and J lost 10 bases, with 15 bases between them.

In its sample, this clonotype was seen a few times. V is TRBV7-2 and J is TRBJ1-1, with D possibly being TRBD1 (5 bases). The ends were cut back, 3 bases at V and 2 bases at J, with 13 bases in the middle. Germline V gene sequence: CDR1 SGHTA, CDR2 FQGNSA. The CDR3 has 15 amino acids. The CDR3 sequence: CASSLGLTANTEAFF. The CDR3 DNA reads as TGTGCCAGCAGCTTGGGCCTGACAGCTAACACTGAAGCTTTCTTT.

This clonotype was observed many times. The chain is built from TRBV6-5 and TRBJ1-2; the D gene is possibly TRBD1 (6 bases). The CDR3 extends over 14 amino acids. V shed 0 bases and J shed 8 bases, with 13 bases lying between them. The germline CDR1 and CDR2 sequences are MNHEY and SVGAGI. The CDR3 DNA reads as TGTGCCAGCAGTTACTCGACAGGCATTTACGGCTACACCTTC. This gives the protein CASSYSTGIYGYTF.

This clonotype was seen a few times. The J gene is TRBJ1-6, the V gene TRBV5-1, with D perhaps TRBD1 (5 bases). Germline CDR1 reads SGHRS; CDR2 reads YFSETQ. Deletions cut 3 bases from V and 10 bases from J, with 11 bases between. The CDR3 runs to 13 residues. The CDR3 loop reads CASSWDLGSPLHF. As DNA, the CDR3 is TGCGCCAGCAGCTGGGACCTTGGCTCACCCCTCCACTTT.

The chain combines TRBV24-1 with TRBJ2-2; D is unclear. Deletions cut 1 base from V and 0 bases from J, with 5 bases between. The CDR3 contains 15 residues. CDR1 KGHDR and CDR2 SFDVKD come from the germline V gene. The CDR3, as DNA: TGTGCCACCAGTGATTTAGGCGCGAACACCGGGGAGCTGTTTTTT. Its protein is CATSDLGANTGELFF.

This clonotype has only a few counts. The genes are TRBV4-1 and TRBJ1-1; 7 nucleotides line up with TRBD1. The CDR3 is 16 residues long. Germline V lookup: CDR1 MGHRA, CDR2 YSYEKL. V trimming: 5 bases; J trimming: 0 bases; junction bases outside the gene matches: 9. The CDR3: CASSTRQGRMNTEAFF. The CDR3 nucleotides read TGCGCCAGCAGCACCAGACAGGGAAGAATGAACACTGAAGCTTTCTTT.

This clonotype came up many times. This rearrangement joins TRBV20-1 to TRBJ2-7; a weak D match, TRBD1 (6 bases). The CDR3 covers 17 residues. The germline V gene has CDR1 DFQATT and CDR2 SNEGSKA (reference sequence). Trimming removed 0 bases from V and 4 bases from J, with 22 bases in between. Here the CDR3 reads CSARDTNLGWGRYEQYF. CDR3 nucleotides: TGCAGTGCTAGAGATACGAACTTAGGTTGGGGGCGATACGAGCAGTACTTC.

V usage is TRBV6-2 or TRBV6-3 and J usage is TRBJ2-1, with D maybe TRBD2 (5 bases). The CDR3 is 13 amino acids. V lost 5 bases and J lost 6, with 11 bases in between. Germline assignment: CDR1 MNHEY and CDR2 SVGEGT. The CDR3 DNA reads as TGTGCCAGCAGTCCGGGGAGCCTCAATGAGCAGTTCTTC. Protein sequence: CASSPGSLNEQFF.

The chain couples TRBV5-1 to TRBJ2-2; unclear D gene. The V end was cut by 0 bases, the J end by 0 bases, with 12 bases between. The germline V gene encodes CDR1 SGHRS and CDR2 YFSETQ. The CDR3 length is 17 residues. The CDR3 DNA follows: TGCGCCAGCAGCTTGGGTCTGGGGTCGGCGAACACCGGGGAGCTGTTTTTT. Its protein product is CASSLGLGSANTGELFF.

Here the CDR3 reads CASSQVESLAKNIQYF. The CDR3 nucleotides are TGCGCCAGCAGCCAAGTAGAGTCCCTAGCCAAAAACATTCAGTACTTC. This sequence joins TRBV4-1 and TRBJ2-4, with D unclear. CDR3 length: 16 residues. Germline CDR1 is MGHRA and CDR2 is YSYEKL. The V end lost 1 base, the J end lost 0 bases, and 10 bases lay between the germline ends.

This clonotype was recorded a few times. Sequence at one end of the junction differs from germline and may be a read error. The chain uses TRBV15 and TRBJ2-7, with D maybe TRBD1 (5 bases). This CDR3 is built from 12 residues. Per the germline V gene, CDR1 is LNHNV and CDR2 is YYDKDF (reference sequence). For the CDR3, the DNA is TGTGCCACCAGCAGAGATCAGGGCCTTCGCCACTTC. It is translated as CATSRDQGLRHF.

A few counts support this clonotype. The rearrangement links TRBV19 to TRBJ2-6; D tentatively fits TRBD1 or TRBD2 (5 bases each). This CDR3 is built from 19 residues. With 3 bases removed from V and 0 bases from J, the gap between germline ends came to 18 bases. Germline V gene data show CDR1 as LNHDA and CDR2 as SQIVND (reference sequence). This CDR3 reads CASSIDHGWDGSGANVLTF. Here the CDR3 DNA reads TGTGCCAGTAGTATCGATCATGGGTGGGACGGCTCTGGGGCCAACGTCCTGACTTTC.

This rearrangement joins TRBV10-3 to TRBJ1-2; 7 nucleotides match TRBD1. CDR3 length: 14 residues. V was clipped by 7 bases and J by 0 bases; unmatched bases: 5. CDR1 is ENHRY, CDR2 SYGVKD, per germline. CDR3 loop: CAITEGQSNYGYTF. The DNA for the CDR3 is TGTGCCATCACCGAGGGACAGTCTAACTATGGCTACACCTTC.

This rearrangement joins TRBV9 to TRBJ2-1; D is possibly TRBD1 or TRBD2 (6 bases each). This CDR3 has 16 amino acids. Trimming removed 1 base at V and 12 bases at J, with 23 bases between. From germline, CDR1 is SGDLS and CDR2 YYNGEE. CDR3 protein: CASSVKEWGAELGQFF. For the CDR3, the DNA is TGTGCCAGCAGCGTAAAGGAATGGGGGGCTGAGTTAGGGCAGTTCTTC. Combining the CDR3 with reference TRBV9 and TRBJ2-1 gives the whole variable domain DSGVTQTPKHLITATGQRVTLRCSPRSGDLSVYWYQQSLDQGLQFLIQYYNGEERAKGNILERFSAQQFPDLHSELNLSSLELGDSALYFCASSVKEWGAELGQFFGPGTRLTVL.

CDR3 bases: TGTGCCAGCAGTTATCCAGCGGGGGACCAAGAGACCCAGTACTTC. Residues: CASSYPAGDQETQYF. The V gene is TRBV6-6, the J gene TRBJ2-5, with TRBD2 matching 8 bases. The junction had 3 bases not matched to a gene; V was cut back by 3 bases and J by 0 bases. Per germline, CDR1 MNHNY and CDR2 SVGAGI (reference sequence). This CDR3 is built from 15 residues.